This T cell receptor beta chain was profiled in a study of blood T cell repertoires in COVID-19. Looking at the study overall: COVID-19 samples, acute and convalescent, were from the United States, Italy and Spain. PBMCs, B-cell-depleted T cells, or T cells provided the cDNA or gDNA that made up the material.

In the authors' methods: Reference gene primer amplification yielded estimated nucleated cell counts. Clones were read by immunoSEQ multiplex PCR, and TCRdb kept only the in-frame ones, dropping some. V and J calls and clone size come straight from that table; D and trimming were deduced from the DNA. The sample records about 210,000 clones, approximately 80% being singletons. Germline V lookup: CDR1 SGHTA, CDR2 FQGNSA. Trimming left V 5 bases short and J 5 bases short, with 7 bases between. The CDR3 consists of 11 residues. Seattle enrolled patients during active infection and tracked them longitudinally.

The source is a woman of 80 years or more with COVID-19, enrolled during active disease. This chain links TRBV7-2 with TRBJ2-7; no firm D call. The sequencing input was peripheral blood. The CDR3 DNA is TGTGCCAGCAGCGTCCGGGACGAGCAGTACTTC. The encoded protein is CASSVRDEQYF.